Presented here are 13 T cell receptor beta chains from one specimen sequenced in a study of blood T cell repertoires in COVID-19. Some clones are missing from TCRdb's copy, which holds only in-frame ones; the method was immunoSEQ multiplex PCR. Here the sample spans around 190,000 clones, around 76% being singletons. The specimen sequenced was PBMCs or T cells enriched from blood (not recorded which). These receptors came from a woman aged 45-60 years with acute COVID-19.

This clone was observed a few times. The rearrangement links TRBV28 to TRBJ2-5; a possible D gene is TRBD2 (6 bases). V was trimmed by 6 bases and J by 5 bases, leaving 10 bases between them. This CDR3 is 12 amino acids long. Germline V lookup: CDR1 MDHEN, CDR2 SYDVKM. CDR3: CASRGGLETQYF. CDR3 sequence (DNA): TGTGCCAGCAGGGGGGGACTCGAGACCCAGTACTTC. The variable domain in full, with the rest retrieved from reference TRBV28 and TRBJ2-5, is DVKVTQSSRYLVKRTGEKVFLECVQDMDHENMFWYRQDPGLGLRLIYFSYDVKMKEKGDIPEGYSVSREKKERFSLILESASTNQTSMYLCASRGGLETQYFGPGTRLLVL.

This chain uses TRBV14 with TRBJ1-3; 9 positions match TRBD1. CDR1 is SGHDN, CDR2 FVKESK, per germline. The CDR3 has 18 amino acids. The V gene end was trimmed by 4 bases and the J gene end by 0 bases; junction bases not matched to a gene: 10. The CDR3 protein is CASSLHGQGKYSGNTIYF. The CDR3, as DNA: TGTGCCAGCAGCCTCCACGGACAGGGGAAGTACTCTGGAAACACCATATATTTT.

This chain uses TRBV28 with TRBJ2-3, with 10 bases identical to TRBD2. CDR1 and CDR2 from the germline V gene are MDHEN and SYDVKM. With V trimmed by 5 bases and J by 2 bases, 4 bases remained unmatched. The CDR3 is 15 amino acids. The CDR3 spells CASSSSGGPTDTQYF. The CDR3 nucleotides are TGTGCCAGCAGTAGTAGCGGGGGGCCCACAGATACGCAGTATTTT. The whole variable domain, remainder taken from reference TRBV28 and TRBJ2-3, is DVKVTQSSRYLVKRTGEKVFLECVQDMDHENMFWYRQDPGLGLRLIYFSYDVKMKEKGDIPEGYSVSREKKERFSLILESASTNQTSMYLCASSSSGGPTDTQYFGPGTRLTVL.

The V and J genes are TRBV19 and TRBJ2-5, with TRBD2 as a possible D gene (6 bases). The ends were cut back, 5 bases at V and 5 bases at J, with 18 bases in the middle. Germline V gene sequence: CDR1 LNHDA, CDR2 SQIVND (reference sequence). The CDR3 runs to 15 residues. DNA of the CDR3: TGTGCCAGTAGTTCTCTTTGGCAGGGAGGTGAGACCCAGTACTTC. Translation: CASSSLWQGGETQYF.

CDR3 nucleotides: TGTGCCAGCAGTGTTTTCGTTGGGACTAGCGGGGCCGCAAGCTCCTACGAGCAGTACGTC. Translating it yields CASSVFVGTSGAASSYEQYV. V usage is TRBV6-4 and J usage is TRBJ2-7; 13 bases line up with TRBD2. The CDR3 spans 20 residues. After removal of 4 bases from V and 0 bases from J, the junction contained 15 bases not matched to a gene. From germline, CDR1 is MRHNA and CDR2 SNTAGT.

The CDR3 region is CASNHPGGGLSFTEAFF. The CDR3 nucleotides are TGTGCCAGCAATCACCCTGGCGGGGGGCTTTCCTTCACTGAAGCTTTCTTT. The rearrangement links TRBV28 to TRBJ1-1, with D possibly TRBD1 on 6 matching bases. The CDR3 covers 17 residues. Germline CDR1 and CDR2: MDHEN and SYDVKM. The germline V and J ends were trimmed by 7 bases and 4 bases, with 25 bases remaining between them.

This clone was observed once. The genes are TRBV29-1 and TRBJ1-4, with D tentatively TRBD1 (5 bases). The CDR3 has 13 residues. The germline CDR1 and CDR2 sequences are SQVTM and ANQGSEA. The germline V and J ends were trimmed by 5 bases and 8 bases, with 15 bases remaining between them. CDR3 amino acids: CSVRRAVAEKLFF. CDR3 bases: TGCAGCGTTCGCAGGGCGGTGGCCGAAAAACTGTTTTTT.

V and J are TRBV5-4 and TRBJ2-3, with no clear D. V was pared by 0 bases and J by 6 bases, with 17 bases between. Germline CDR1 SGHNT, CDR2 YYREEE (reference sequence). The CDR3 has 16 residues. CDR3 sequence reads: CASSLGLQSLPDTQYF. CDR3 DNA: TGTGCCAGCAGCTTGGGGTTACAATCCCTCCCGGATACGCAGTATTTT.

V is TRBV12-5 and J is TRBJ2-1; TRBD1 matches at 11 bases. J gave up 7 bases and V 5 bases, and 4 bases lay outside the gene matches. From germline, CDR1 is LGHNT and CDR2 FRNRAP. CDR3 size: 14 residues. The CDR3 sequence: CASGPGTGGNEQFF. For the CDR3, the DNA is TGTGCTAGTGGTCCCGGGACAGGGGGGAATGAGCAGTTCTTC.

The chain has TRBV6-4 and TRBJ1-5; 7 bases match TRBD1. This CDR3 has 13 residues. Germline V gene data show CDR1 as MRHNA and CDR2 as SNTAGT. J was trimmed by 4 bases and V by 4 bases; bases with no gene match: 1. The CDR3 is CASSGDRNQPQHF. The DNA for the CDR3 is TGTGCCAGCAGTGGGGACAGAAATCAGCCCCAGCATTTT.

The CDR3 DNA is TGCGCCAGCAAAGCGGAGCCCGGAGGGAACTATGGCTACACCTTC. Amino acid sequence: CASKAEPGGNYGYTF. The chain employs TRBV5-1 and TRBJ1-2, with unresolved D. The CDR3 totals 15 residues. From germline, CDR1 is SGHRS and CDR2 YFSETQ. V lost 6 bases to trimming and J lost 2 bases, with 17 bases between them.

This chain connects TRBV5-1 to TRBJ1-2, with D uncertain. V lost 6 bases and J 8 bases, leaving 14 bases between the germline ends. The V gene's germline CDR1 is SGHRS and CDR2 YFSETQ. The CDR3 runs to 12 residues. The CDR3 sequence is CASTRGIGGYTF. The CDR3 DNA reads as TGCGCCAGCACCCGTGGTATCGGGGGCTACACCTTC. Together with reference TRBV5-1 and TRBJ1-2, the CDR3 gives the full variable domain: KAGVTQTPRYLIKTRGQQVTLSCSPISGHRSVSWYQQTPGQGLQFLFEYFSETQRNKGNFPGRFSGRQFSNSRSEMNVSTLELGDSALYLCASTRGIGGYTFGSGTRLTVV.

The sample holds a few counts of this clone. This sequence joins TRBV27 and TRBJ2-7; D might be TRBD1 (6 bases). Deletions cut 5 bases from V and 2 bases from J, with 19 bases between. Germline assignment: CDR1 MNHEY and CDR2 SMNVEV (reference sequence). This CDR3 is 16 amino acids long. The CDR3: CASSARPGQGPYEQYV. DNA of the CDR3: TGTGCCAGCAGTGCCCGTCCGGGACAAGGCCCCTACGAGCAGTACGTC.